This is a list of T cell receptor beta chains from one sample in a study of T cells in Graves' hyperthyroidism and ophthalmopathy. MiXCR, applied by TCRdb to the multiplex PCR reads, yields one record per CDR3 protein. The data show approximately 600,000 distinct CDR3 sequences, under 15% seen once. The specimen was blood. These receptors were collected from a woman aged 35 to 49 with Graves' ophthalmopathy. Each CDR3 is given with its conserved first and last residue. D genes are given only for firm matches. The size entry is marked missing in some rows and otherwise reads once, few, many or a size class.

j_gene: TRBJ1-2; abundance: many; d_gene: NA; v_gene: TRBV24-1; CDR3aa: CATSDPGYGYTF; CDR3nt: TGTGCCACCAGTGACCCCGGATATGGCTACACCTTC
j_gene: TRBJ2-7; abundance: NA; d_gene: NA; v_gene: TRBV5-1; CDR3aa: CASSLVPGGAYEQYF; CDR3nt: TGCGCCAGCAGCTTGGTCCCCGGGGGAGCCTACGAGCAGTACTTC
j_gene: TRBJ2-5; abundance: many; d_gene: NA; v_gene: TRBV18; CDR3aa: CASSPLGQETQYF; CDR3nt: TGTGCCAGCAGCCCCCTGGGGCAAGAGACCCAGTACTTC
j_gene: TRBJ1-5; abundance: many; d_gene: TRBD1; v_gene: TRBV30; CDR3aa: CAWTRGGGQPQHF; CDR3nt: TGTGCCTGGACCAGGGGGGGCGGTCAGCCCCAGCATTTT
j_gene: TRBJ2-5; abundance: many; d_gene: TRBD2; v_gene: TRBV5-6; CDR3aa: CASSLVAGEEETQYF; CDR3nt: TGTGCCAGCAGCTTGGTAGCGGGTGAAGAAGAGACCCAGTACTTC
j_gene: TRBJ2-7; abundance: NA; d_gene: NA; v_gene: TRBV6-1; CDR3aa: CASKRGKGYEQYF; CDR3nt: TGTGCCAGCAAGAGGGGGAAAGGCTACGAGCAGTACTTC
j_gene: TRBJ2-7; abundance: NA; d_gene: NA; v_gene: TRBV20-1; CDR3aa: CSARVLREQYF; CDR3nt: TGCAGTGCTAGAGTGTTGAGAGAGCAGTACTTC
j_gene: TRBJ1-1; abundance: many; d_gene: NA; v_gene: TRBV7-8; CDR3aa: CASSPNSRREAFF; CDR3nt: TGTGCCAGCAGCCCCAACAGTCGGCGAGAAGCTTTCTTT
j_gene: TRBJ1-2; abundance: many; d_gene: NA; v_gene: TRBV12-3/TRBV12-4; CDR3aa: CASSLGPRSYGYTF; CDR3nt: TGTGCCAGCAGTTTAGGGCCGAGGAGCTATGGCTACACCTTC
j_gene: TRBJ2-5; abundance: many; d_gene: TRBD2; v_gene: TRBV30; CDR3aa: CAWSRGGQETQYF; CDR3nt: TGTGCCTGGAGCCGGGGGGGGCAAGAGACCCAGTACTTC
j_gene: TRBJ2-5; abundance: many; d_gene: NA; v_gene: TRBV12-3/TRBV12-4; CDR3aa: CASSPRGKGVETQYF; CDR3nt: TGTGCCAGCAGCCCGAGGGGAAAGGGGGTAGAGACCCAGTACTTC
j_gene: TRBJ1-1; abundance: NA; d_gene: NA; v_gene: TRBV11-2; CDR3aa: CASSLFRRDTEAFF; CDR3nt: TGTGCCAGCAGCTTATTTCGCCGGGACACTGAAGCTTTCTTT
j_gene: TRBJ2-7; abundance: many; d_gene: NA; v_gene: TRBV12-3/TRBV12-4; CDR3aa: CASSFGLGRYF; CDR3nt: TGTGCCAGCAGTTTCGGACTCGGGCGGTACTTC
j_gene: TRBJ2-5; abundance: many; d_gene: TRBD2; v_gene: TRBV29-1; CDR3aa: CSVALLAGEETQYF; CDR3nt: TGCAGCGTCGCTTTACTAGCGGGAGAAGAGACCCAGTACTTC
j_gene: TRBJ1-1; abundance: NA; d_gene: NA; v_gene: TRBV11-2; CDR3aa: CASSLGPINTEAFF; CDR3nt: TGTGCCAGCAGCTTAGGCCCGATAAACACTGAAGCTTTCTTT
j_gene: TRBJ2-7; abundance: many; d_gene: TRBD1; v_gene: TRBV27; CDR3aa: CASSLWTGQIHEQYF; CDR3nt: TGTGCCAGCAGTTTATGGACAGGGCAAATCCACGAGCAGTACTTC
j_gene: TRBJ1-3; abundance: NA; d_gene: NA; v_gene: TRBV30; CDR3aa: CAWSGIRFGNTIYF; CDR3nt: TGTGCCTGGAGTGGGATCCGTTTTGGAAACACCATATATTTT
j_gene: TRBJ2-7; abundance: NA; d_gene: NA; v_gene: TRBV28; CDR3aa: CASSEVNRYEQYF; CDR3nt: TGTGCCAGCAGTGAAGTCAACAGATACGAGCAGTACTTC
j_gene: TRBJ2-5; abundance: few; d_gene: NA; v_gene: TRBV20-1; CDR3aa: CSVGLTGDWETQYF; CDR3nt: TGCAGTGTAGGACTAACGGGGGACTGGGAGACCCAGTACTTC
j_gene: TRBJ2-5; abundance: many; d_gene: TRBD1; v_gene: TRBV7-2; CDR3aa: CASSSQGAWQETQYF; CDR3nt: TGTGCCAGCAGCTCCCAGGGGGCTTGGCAAGAGACCCAGTACTTC
j_gene: TRBJ2-6; abundance: many; d_gene: NA; v_gene: TRBV12-3/TRBV12-4; CDR3aa: CASSLTSRSGKSGANVLTF; CDR3nt: TGTGCCAGCAGTTTAACTTCCAGGTCGGGGAAATCTGGGGCCAACGTCCTGACTTTC
j_gene: TRBJ1-5; abundance: NA; d_gene: NA; v_gene: TRBV7-9; CDR3aa: CASSPEGGQPQHF; CDR3nt: TGTGCCAGCAGCCCTGAGGGGGGTCAGCCCCAGCATTTT
j_gene: TRBJ1-2; abundance: many; d_gene: NA; v_gene: TRBV6-1; CDR3aa: CASSKGSLYGYTF; CDR3nt: TGTGCCAGCTCTAAGGGTTCCCTCTATGGCTACACCTTC
j_gene: TRBJ2-7; abundance: many; d_gene: NA; v_gene: TRBV6-1; CDR3aa: CASSEGTTPDYEQYF; CDR3nt: TGTGCCAGCAGTGAGGGGACGACTCCTGACTACGAGCAGTACTTC
j_gene: TRBJ2-5; abundance: NA; d_gene: TRBD2; v_gene: TRBV2; CDR3aa: CASISTSGETQYF; CDR3nt: TGTGCCAGCATTAGCACTAGCGGAGAGACCCAGTACTTC
j_gene: TRBJ2-7; abundance: many; d_gene: NA; v_gene: TRBV9; CDR3aa: CASSVDWQAYEQYF; CDR3nt: TGTGCCAGCAGCGTAGACTGGCAGGCCTACGAGCAGTACTTC
j_gene: TRBJ1-3; abundance: many; d_gene: NA; v_gene: TRBV14; CDR3aa: CASSQISGNTIYF; CDR3nt: TGTGCCAGCAGCCAAATCTCTGGAAACACCATATATTTT
j_gene: TRBJ1-5; abundance: many; d_gene: NA; v_gene: TRBV28; CDR3aa: CASSLPRTVSNQPQHF; CDR3nt: TGTGCCAGCAGTTTACCGCGGACTGTGTCGAATCAGCCCCAGCATTTT
j_gene: TRBJ2-1; abundance: few; d_gene: TRBD1; v_gene: TRBV19; CDR3aa: CASRITGGWNNEQFF; CDR3nt: TGTGCCAGTCGTATCACAGGGGGCTGGAACAATGAGCAGTTCTTC
j_gene: TRBJ1-5; abundance: few; d_gene: NA; v_gene: TRBV28; CDR3aa: CASSSRAYGDQPQHF; CDR3nt: TGTGCCAGCAGTTCAAGGGCCTATGGGGATCAGCCCCAGCATTTT
j_gene: TRBJ2-7; abundance: many; d_gene: NA; v_gene: TRBV25-1; CDR3aa: CASSDPTQEGYEQYF; CDR3nt: TGTGCCAGCAGTGATCCTACCCAGGAAGGGTACGAGCAGTACTTC
j_gene: TRBJ1-1; abundance: few; d_gene: TRBD1; v_gene: TRBV6-2/TRBV6-3; CDR3aa: CASSYRQGLFMNTEAFF; CDR3nt: TGTGCCAGCAGTTACCGACAGGGGCTCTTTATGAACACTGAAGCTTTCTTT
j_gene: TRBJ1-5; abundance: few; d_gene: NA; v_gene: TRBV12-3/TRBV12-4; CDR3aa: CASSLASGASNQPQHF; CDR3nt: TGTGCCAGCAGTTTAGCCTCGGGGGCAAGCAATCAGCCCCAGCATTTT
j_gene: TRBJ2-5; abundance: many; d_gene: TRBD2; v_gene: TRBV19; CDR3aa: CASSSPRLAGDETQYF; CDR3nt: TGTGCCAGTAGTAGCCCCAGACTAGCGGGAGATGAGACCCAGTACTTC
j_gene: TRBJ2-7; abundance: many; d_gene: TRBD2; v_gene: TRBV27; CDR3aa: CASSPTSGRANEQYF; CDR3nt: TGTGCCAGCAGTCCCACTAGCGGGAGGGCAAACGAGCAGTACTTC
j_gene: TRBJ2-7; abundance: many; d_gene: TRBD2; v_gene: TRBV19; CDR3aa: CASRKTSGNSYEQYF; CDR3nt: TGTGCCAGTAGGAAAACTAGCGGCAACTCCTACGAGCAGTACTTC
j_gene: TRBJ2-7; abundance: many; d_gene: TRBD1; v_gene: TRBV4-3; CDR3aa: CASSQRGTGDNSYEQYF; CDR3nt: TGCGCCAGCAGCCAACGCGGGACAGGGGACAACTCCTACGAGCAGTACTTC
j_gene: TRBJ1-1; abundance: few; d_gene: NA; v_gene: TRBV16; CDR3aa: CASSQYRAGRYTEAFF; CDR3nt: TGTGCCAGCAGCCAATATAGGGCAGGGAGGTACACTGAAGCTTTCTTT
j_gene: TRBJ2-7; abundance: few; d_gene: TRBD2; v_gene: TRBV20-1; CDR3aa: CSAPIAGGSYEQYF; CDR3nt: TGCAGTGCCCCAATAGCGGGAGGGTCCTACGAGCAGTACTTC
j_gene: TRBJ2-2; abundance: many; d_gene: NA; v_gene: TRBV11-2; CDR3aa: CASSLGTVSRTGELFF; CDR3nt: TGTGCCAGCAGCTTAGGGACCGTTTCGAGAACCGGGGAGCTGTTTTTT
j_gene: TRBJ2-7; abundance: NA; d_gene: NA; v_gene: TRBV5-1; CDR3aa: CASSLGPSGGTMYEQYF; CDR3nt: TGCGCCAGCAGCTTGGGGCCGTCTGGCGGGACGATGTACGAGCAGTACTTC
j_gene: TRBJ1-2; abundance: NA; d_gene: NA; v_gene: TRBV28; CDR3aa: CASSTGRGYGYTF; CDR3nt: TGTGCCAGCAGCACCGGGAGGGGATATGGCTACACCTTC
j_gene: TRBJ1-5; abundance: many; d_gene: NA; v_gene: TRBV12-3/TRBV12-4; CDR3aa: CASSLYMIGLSNQPQHF; CDR3nt: TGTGCCAGCAGTTTATATATGATCGGACTTAGCAATCAGCCCCAGCATTTT
j_gene: TRBJ1-1; abundance: many; d_gene: NA; v_gene: TRBV10-3; CDR3aa: CAVTAYGSRMNTEAFF; CDR3nt: TGTGCCGTCACGGCTTATGGGTCCAGGATGAACACTGAAGCTTTCTTT
j_gene: TRBJ2-7; abundance: few; d_gene: NA; v_gene: TRBV6-7; CDR3aa: CASSYSKTGSHSTTSCEQYF; CDR3nt: TGTGCCAGCAGTTACTCCAAAACGGGCAGCCATTCCACCACAAGTTGCGAGCAGTACTTC
j_gene: TRBJ1-1; abundance: many; d_gene: NA; v_gene: TRBV13; CDR3aa: CASSSTGKAFF; CDR3nt: TGTGCCAGCAGCTCGACAGGTAAAGCTTTCTTT
j_gene: TRBJ2-5; abundance: once; d_gene: TRBD1; v_gene: TRBV12-3/TRBV12-4; CDR3aa: CASRTDRAGRETQYF; CDR3nt: TGTGCCAGCAGGACGGACAGGGCCGGTCGGGAGACCCAGTACTTC
j_gene: TRBJ1-5; abundance: NA; d_gene: NA; v_gene: TRBV6-1; CDR3aa: CASSDGVPQPQHF; CDR3nt: TGTGCCAGCAGTGATGGGGTCCCCCAGCCCCAGCATTTT
j_gene: TRBJ1-5; abundance: many; d_gene: NA; v_gene: TRBV20-1; CDR3aa: CSARVAGRNQPQHF; CDR3nt: TGCAGTGCTAGAGTGGCAGGGCGGAATCAGCCCCAGCATTTT